Below are 3 T cell receptor beta chains sequenced from a single sample in a study of T-cell memory formation after mild COVID-19. TCRdb used MiXCR to reprocess the 5' RACE reads, holding one entry per CDR3 protein. The table includes about 320,000 distinct CDR3 sequences, roughly an eighth detected once. The sequenced sample was PBMCs or a T cell subset sorted from them (not recorded which). The source of these receptors is a man aged 18 to 29 who had mild COVID-19 (a few samples of this study predate the infection). Cell type and time point are not known.

This clonotype was counted only a few times. This chain uses TRBV4-2 with TRBJ2-7; no definite D call. Deletions cut 0 bases from V and 2 bases from J, with 8 bases between. Germline V gene lookup returns CDR1 LGHNA and CDR2 YNFKEQ. The CDR3 spans 14 residues. As DNA, the CDR3 is TGTGCCAGCAGCCAAGATAGTTGGCCCTACGAGCAGTACTTC. It translates to CASSQDSWPYEQYF.

This clonotype was found a few times. This rearrangement joins TRBV18 to TRBJ2-5, with D maybe TRBD1 (6 bases). The CDR3 consists of 15 residues. Trimming shortened V by 2 bases and J by 4 bases, and 14 bases separated the two germline ends. Germline CDR1 reads KGHSH; CDR2 reads LQKENI. The DNA for the CDR3 is TGTGCCAGCTCACCAACAGGGATGGATGGAGAGACCCAGTACTTC. Translated: CASSPTGMDGETQYF.

This clonotype appeared a few times. The chain has TRBV18 and TRBJ2-7, with D unresolved. The CDR3 has 13 amino acids. V lost 4 bases and J 4 bases, leaving 11 bases between the germline ends. Germline values: CDR1 KGHSH, CDR2 LQKENI. In DNA form, the CDR3 reads TGTGCCAGCTCACAGGGAAATATGTACGAGCAGTACTTC. Its translation is CASSQGNMYEQYF.